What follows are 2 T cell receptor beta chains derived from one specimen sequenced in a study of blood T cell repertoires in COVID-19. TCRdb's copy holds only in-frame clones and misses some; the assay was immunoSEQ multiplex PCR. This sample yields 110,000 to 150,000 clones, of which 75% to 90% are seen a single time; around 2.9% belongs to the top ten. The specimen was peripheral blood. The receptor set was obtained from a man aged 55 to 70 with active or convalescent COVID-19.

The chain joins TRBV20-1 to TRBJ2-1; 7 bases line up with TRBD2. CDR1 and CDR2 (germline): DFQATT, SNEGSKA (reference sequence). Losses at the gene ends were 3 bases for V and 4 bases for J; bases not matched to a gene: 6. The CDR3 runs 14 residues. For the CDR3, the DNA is TGCAGTGCTAGTCCCCAGCGGGGTTACAATGAGCAGTTCTTC. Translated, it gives CSASPQRGYNEQFF.

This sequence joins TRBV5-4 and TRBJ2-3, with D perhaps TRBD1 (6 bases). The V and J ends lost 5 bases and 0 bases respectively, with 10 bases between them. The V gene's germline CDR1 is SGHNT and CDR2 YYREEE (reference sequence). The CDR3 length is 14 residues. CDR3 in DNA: TGTGCCAGCAGAGACAGGCGAAGCACAGATACGCAGTATTTT. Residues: CASRDRRSTDTQYF.